The clone carrying this TCR beta chain turned up a few times. The antigen remains unidentified. The V and J ends lost 4 bases and 9 bases, in that order; junction bases with no gene match: 8. Germline V gene data show CDR1 as LNHDA and CDR2 as SQIVND (reference sequence). The CDR3 length is 14 residues. This sample was included in a study of human T cells and chemical hapten exposure. Indicated time point: healthy volunteer bleed at 2 weeks. Blood, whole and unfractionated, served as the source for total RNA extraction. Study-wide results and caveats: TCRs above 1 in 1000 frequency did not change with DPC sensitization.

Individual cDNA molecules received unique molecular identifiers in the library. As originally analysed: From 23,224 to 690,600 TCRs were found per sample, with a median of approximately 96,000. TCRdb used MiXCR to reprocess the RACE reads, holding one entry per CDR3 protein. The authors' filters were not applied to this entry. The repertoire holds 100,000 to 150,000 distinct CDR3 sequences, with approximately 9% as singletons. The sample comprised whole blood. The clonotype was recovered from a male donor in good health. Some clones in this sample may be carry-over from other donors' samples. The J gene is TRBJ2-1, the V gene TRBV19; 8 bases are shared with TRBD1. CDR3 bases: TGTGCCAGTAGTACCCAGGGGGCGCGGGGTGAGCAGTTCTTC. Amino acid sequence: CASSTQGARGEQFF.